The 19 T cell receptor beta chains reported below all come from one sample, sequenced in a study of response to subunit inactivated influenza vaccine. One entry per CDR3 protein, called by TCRdb with MiXCR from the RT-PCR reads. The table lists roughly 790,000 distinct CDR3 sequences, approximately 21% of them singletons. The specimen was PBMCs from blood, collected around 5 days after vaccination. The receptors stem from a man in his fifties who received an inactivated influenza vaccine.

V gene TRBV5-4 combines with J gene TRBJ2-5; 12 nucleotides agree with TRBD1. The V and J ends lost 4 bases and 3 bases, in that order; junction bases with no gene match: 7. The CDR3 is 16 amino acids. Germline V gives CDR1 SGHNT, CDR2 YYREEE (reference sequence). The CDR3: CASSRGQGAIKETQYF. In DNA form, the CDR3 reads TGTGCCAGCAGCCGGGGACAGGGGGCTATCAAAGAGACCCAGTACTTC.

This chain connects TRBV3-1 to TRBJ2-5; no clear D gene. This CDR3 comprises 13 residues. Per the germline V gene, CDR1 is LGHDT and CDR2 is YNNKEL (reference sequence). V lost 5 bases, J lost 5 bases, and 12 bases lay in between. The CDR3 DNA sequence: TGTGCCAGCAGCGAGGCCTCAAGGGAGACCCAGTACTTC. Its protein product is CASSEASRETQYF.

This rearrangement joins TRBV20-1 to TRBJ2-7, with TRBD2 matching 7 bases. The CDR3 extends over 14 amino acids. Germline values: CDR1 DFQATT, CDR2 SNEGSKA (reference sequence). V gave up 0 bases and J gave up 4 bases; unmatched junction bases: 6. CDR3 DNA: TGCAGTGCTAGAGATAGGGACTATGCGTACGAGCAGTACTTC. Its translation: CSARDRDYAYEQYF.

As DNA, the CDR3 is TGTGCCAGCAGTTTCGGACAGGGGAACATTCAGTACTTC. This sequence encodes CASSFGQGNIQYF. This sequence joins TRBV27 and TRBJ2-4, with TRBD1 identical over 9 bases. The CDR3 has 13 residues. The germline CDR1 and CDR2 sequences are MNHEY and SMNVEV (reference sequence). V lost 3 bases and J lost 7; bases outside the gene matches: 1.

There are a few counts of this clonotype. This chain joins TRBV7-9 and TRBJ1-1; 11 nucleotides match TRBD1. Trimming took 0 bases from V and 5 from J; bases not matched to a gene: 2. The germline CDR1 and CDR2 sequences are SEHNR and FQNEAQ (reference sequence). CDR3 length equals 15 residues. The CDR3 region has the DNA TGTGCCAGCAGCTTAGCTGGGACAGGGGGAACTGAAGCTTTCTTT. It codes for CASSLAGTGGTEAFF.

The chain links TRBV29-1 to TRBJ2-1; 12 bases fit TRBD2. V lost 5 bases and J lost 2; bases outside the gene matches: 7. CDR3 size: 16 residues. Looked up from germline, CDR1 is SQVTM and CDR2 is ANQGSEA. CDR3 coding DNA: TGCAGCGTTCACCTTGGACTAGCGGGAACCTACAATGAGCAGTTCTTC. This gives the protein CSVHLGLAGTYNEQFF.

This rearrangement joins TRBV6-5 to TRBJ1-2, with a weak D call TRBD1 (5 bases). Trimming removed 2 bases at V and 0 bases at J, with 16 bases between. CDR3 length: 17 residues. CDR1 is MNHEY, CDR2 SVGAGI, per germline. The CDR3 region has the DNA TGTGCCAGCAGTTACCTGTGGGGCGGGCAGTCTAACTATGGCTACACCTTC. Its translation: CASSYLWGGQSNYGYTF.

This rearrangement joins TRBV9 to TRBJ2-3; 12 bases align to TRBD2. Germline V gene lookup returns CDR1 SGDLS and CDR2 YYNGEE. The CDR3 loop spans 17 amino acids. Trimming at V came to 0 bases and at J to 5 bases, leaving 7 bases not matched to a gene. The chain's CDR3 is CASSVETSGSGGDTQYF. For the CDR3, the DNA is TGTGCCAGCAGCGTAGAGACTAGCGGGAGCGGTGGAGATACGCAGTATTTT.

The chain carries TRBV5-6 and TRBJ2-7; the match to TRBD2 covers 9 bases. Germline-derived CDR1 and CDR2 are SGHDT and YYEEEE. The V segment lost 4 bases and the J segment 0 bases; nucleotides outside the gene matches: 2. The CDR3 is 14 residues long. CDR3 nucleotides: TGTGCCAGCAGCAGGGGACTAGCCTCCTACGAGCAGTACTTC. Its translation: CASSRGLASYEQYF. The whole variable domain, remainder taken from reference TRBV5-6 and TRBJ2-7, is DAGVTQSPTHLIKTRGQQVTLRCSPKSGHDTVSWYQQALGQGPQFIFQYYEEEERQRGNFPDRFSGHQFPNYSSELNVNALLLGDSALYLCASSRGLASYEQYFGPGTRLTVT.

This chain uses TRBV21-1 with TRBJ2-1; TRBD2 is the table's D call and was not checked against the DNA. TRBV21-1 is a pseudogene locus. The length of the CDR3 is 17 residues. As DNA, the CDR3 is TGTGCCAGCAGCAAAGGTGAACTAGCGGGAGGGGACAATGAGCAGTTCTTC. As protein: CASSKGELAGGDNEQFF.

This clonotype was detected only once. The V gene is TRBV20-1, the J gene TRBJ1-1, with TRBD1 identical over 11 bases. Per germline, CDR1 DFQATT and CDR2 SNEGSKA (reference sequence). This CDR3 has 12 residues. Trimming removed 3 bases from V and 10 bases from J; junction bases left unmatched: 4. DNA of the CDR3: TGCAGTGCTAGGGACAGGGGGCTGGTAGCTTTCTTT. It codes for CSARDRGLVAFF.

V and J are TRBV6-2 or TRBV6-3 and TRBJ2-3; D is unresolved. The CDR3 loop spans 14 amino acids. Germline V gives CDR1 MNHEY, CDR2 SVGEGT. Deletions cut 10 bases from V and 4 bases from J, with 18 bases between. The CDR3 reads CATSLDGSADTQYF. The CDR3 bases are TGTGCCACGTCCTTAGACGGAAGCGCAGATACGCAGTATTTT.

V is TRBV5-1 and J is TRBJ1-5, with unresolved D. This CDR3 region has 13 residues. The V end lost 4 bases, the J end lost 5 bases, and 10 bases lay between the germline ends. Germline V gene sequence: CDR1 SGHRS, CDR2 YFSETQ. As DNA, the CDR3 is TGCGCCAGCAGCCAGGAACCGGATCAGCCCCAGCATTTT. It is translated as CASSQEPDQPQHF.

This chain uses TRBV20-1 with TRBJ2-7, with 9 bases aligning to TRBD1. The CDR3 sequence is 15 residues long. V was pared by 5 bases and J by 3 bases, with 11 bases of the junction left unmatched. The germline V gene encodes CDR1 DFQATT and CDR2 SNEGSKA (reference sequence). The CDR3 DNA reads as TGCAGTGCTCCTGAACAGGGGGCTCGAGGCTACGAGCAGTACTTC. This sequence encodes CSAPEQGARGYEQYF.

The V call is TRBV10-3, the J call TRBJ2-3, with 12 bases lining up with TRBD2. Germline CDR1 ENHRY, CDR2 SYGVKD. This CDR3 has 15 amino acids. Trimming cost V 5 bases and J 4 bases; bases outside gene matches: 4. Written as DNA, the CDR3 is TGTGCCATCAGTATGACTAGCGGGGGTTCAGATACGCAGTATTTT. This codes for CAISMTSGGSDTQYF.

This rearrangement joins TRBV7-2 to TRBJ2-7; 14 bases fit TRBD2. The CDR3 consists of 17 residues. The germline CDR1 and CDR2 sequences are SGHTA and FQGNSA. Trimming at V came to 1 base and at J to 5 bases, leaving 7 bases not matched to a gene. The CDR3 nucleotides read TGTGCCAGCAGCTTAGTAGGGACTAGCGGGAGCGGGCACGAGCAGTACTTC. Residues: CASSLVGTSGSGHEQYF.

This clonotype was seen more than once but under ten times. This chain links TRBV7-9 with TRBJ2-1; TRBD2 matches 8 bases. The CDR3 extends over 15 amino acids. Germline CDR1 is SEHNR and CDR2 is FQNEAQ (reference sequence). Germline trimming cut 5 bases from V and 2 bases from J; bases unmatched to any gene: 5. The CDR3 region is CASSPRLATYNEQFF. CDR3 sequence (DNA): TGTGCCAGCAGCCCTCGACTAGCGACCTACAATGAGCAGTTCTTC.

This chain connects TRBV4-3 to TRBJ2-4; possible D gene TRBD2, 5 bases. The germline V gene has CDR1 LGHNA and CDR2 YSLEER. V was clipped by 4 bases and J by 2 bases, with 6 bases between them. CDR3 length equals 13 residues. The CDR3 DNA reads as TGCGCCAGCAGCCGGGAGACCAAAAACATTCAGTACTTC. Its translation is CASSRETKNIQYF.

In this sample, this clonotype turned up a few times. The gene calls are TRBV6-1 and TRBJ2-7, with 7 nucleotides matching TRBD2. Germline CDR1 and CDR2: MNHNS and SASEGT. This CDR3 is 14 amino acids long. Germline trimming cut 6 bases from V and 6 bases from J; bases unmatched to any gene: 11. The CDR3 region is CASSLHGGGLEQYF. As DNA, the CDR3 is TGTGCCAGCAGCCTTCACGGGGGAGGGCTCGAGCAGTACTTC.